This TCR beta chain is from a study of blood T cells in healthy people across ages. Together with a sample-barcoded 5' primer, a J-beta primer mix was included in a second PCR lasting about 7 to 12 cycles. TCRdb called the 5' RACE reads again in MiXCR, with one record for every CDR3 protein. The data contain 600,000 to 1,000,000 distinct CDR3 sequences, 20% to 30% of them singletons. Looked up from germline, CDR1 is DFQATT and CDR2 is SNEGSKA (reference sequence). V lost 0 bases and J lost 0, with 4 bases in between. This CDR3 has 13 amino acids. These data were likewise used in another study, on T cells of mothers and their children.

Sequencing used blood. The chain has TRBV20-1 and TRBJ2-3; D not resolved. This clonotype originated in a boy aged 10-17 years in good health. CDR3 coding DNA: TGCAGTGCTAGAGAGGTCAGCACAGATACGCAGTATTTT. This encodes CSAREVSTDTQYF.